The source of this T cell receptor (beta chain) is a study of PD-1 blockade in classical Hodgkin lymphoma. Study results and caveats: Causes of the repertoire differences remain undefined, possibly disease activity or prior therapy.

This clone appeared once. Its specificity is not known. Clones were sequenced by immunoSEQ multiplex PCR, and TCRdb holds only the in-frame ones, with some missing. The data show several thousand clones, with around four fifths seen just once and 3.5% to 4.5% held by the top ten. Every patient relapsed after autologous stem cell transplantation, and brentuximab vedotin exposure varied. Purification of CD4+ T cells from thawed PBMCs was performed via magnetic negative selection. This TCR came from a human donor with classical Hodgkin lymphoma. The sample was CD4+ T cells from blood, taken at baseline.

In DNA form, the CDR3 reads TGTGCCAGTAGTATATCCGGGACAGGGTCTGGGGCCAACGTCCTGACTTTC. Its protein product is CASSISGTGSGANVLTF. V and J are TRBV19 and TRBJ2-6, with 9 bases aligning to TRBD1. The CDR3 extends over 17 amino acids. J lost 1 base, V lost 2 bases, and 3 bases had no gene match. Germline V gene data show CDR1 as LNHDA and CDR2 as SQIVND (reference sequence). The whole variable domain, filled in from reference TRBV19 and TRBJ2-6, reads DGGITQSPKYLFRKEGQNVTLSCEQNLNHDAMYWYRQDPGQGLRLIYYSQIVNDFQKGDIAEGYSVSREKKESFPLTVTSAQKNPTAFYLCASSISGTGSGANVLTFGAGSRLTVL.